A selection of T cell receptor beta chains follows, all from one sample in a study of cytomegalovirus exposure and HLA in healthy donors. Using immunoSEQ multiplex PCR, the repertoire was profiled, and TCRdb retains in-frame clones only, with some absent. The table has tens of thousands of clones, around 94% seen once. The sequencing sample was made of PBMCs. The source is a man younger than 35 in good health and CMV-seronegative. Both conserved end residues are part of each CDR3. D genes are given only for firm matches. Where a row states a size, it is once, few, many or the class of an expanded clone; other rows omit it.

v_call,d_call,clone_size,j_call,cdr3_aa,cdr3_nt
TRBV7-2,.,.,TRBJ2-7,CASSRAGLSYEQYF,TGTGCCAGCAGCCGGGCGGGGTTGTCCTACGAGCAGTACTTC
TRBV7-2,TRBD1,.,TRBJ2-3,CASEPRQGQSITQYF,TGTGCCAGCGAGCCGCGACAGGGACAATCCATTACGCAGTATTTT
TRBV5-4,.,.,TRBJ1-5,CASSLGAGNQPQHF,TGTGCCAGCAGCTTGGGAGCAGGGAATCAGCCCCAGCATTTT
TRBV5-5,TRBD1,.,TRBJ2-2,CASSLEVGGVAGELFF,TGTGCCAGCAGCTTGGAGGTAGGGGGCGTTGCCGGGGAGCTGTTTTTT
TRBV5-1,.,.,TRBJ2-7,CASSSPEGYEQYF,TGCGCCAGCAGCTCCCCGGAGGGGTACGAGCAGTACTTC
TRBV27,TRBD2,.,TRBJ2-3,CASRLAGAKDTQYF,TGTGCCAGCAGATTAGCGGGAGCTAAAGATACGCAGTATTTT
TRBV23-1,.,medium-sized,TRBJ2-5,CASSPDSVPQETQYF,TGCGCCAGCAGTCCCGACAGTGTCCCCCAAGAGACCCAGTACTTC
TRBV25-1,TRBD1,.,TRBJ2-5,CASSLTGGVKTQYF,TGTGCCAGCAGCCTGACAGGGGGCGTAAAGACCCAGTACTTC
TRBV28,.,.,TRBJ1-2,CASTQQGRHGYTF,TGTGCCAGCACGCAACAGGGAAGGCATGGCTACACCTTC
TRBV10-3,TRBD2,once,TRBJ2-1,CAVRGGPGEEQFF,TGTGCCGTCCGGGGGGGACCGGGGGAGGAGCAGTTCTTC
TRBV5-1,.,.,TRBJ2-2,CASSSIGEDTGELFF,TGCGCCAGCAGCTCCATTGGAGAGGACACCGGGGAGCTGTTTTTT
TRBV27,TRBD2,.,TRBJ2-7,CASTLTGTSGYEQYF,TGTGCCAGCACCCTAACCGGGACTAGCGGCTACGAGCAGTACTTC
TRBV2,.,.,TRBJ2-5,CASTRKETQYF,TGTGCCAGCACCAGAAAAGAGACCCAGTACTTC
TRBV19,TRBD1,once,TRBJ1-1,CASNPTGYEAFF,TGTGCCAGTAATCCGACAGGGTATGAAGCTTTCTTT
TRBV6-5,.,.,TRBJ1-4,CASTDGSRLFF,TGTGCCAGCACCGACGGGAGTCGGCTGTTTTTT
TRBV5-5,TRBD2,.,TRBJ2-3,CASSLTSGNTDTQYF,TGTGCCAGCAGCCTGACTAGCGGAAACACAGATACGCAGTATTTT
TRBV12-5,.,.,TRBJ2-7,CASAQEFYEQYF,TGTGCTAGTGCTCAGGAATTTTACGAGCAGTACTTC
TRBV4-1,TRBD1,.,TRBJ1-2,CASSQPLDRGRGYTF,TGCGCCAGCAGCCAACCCTTGGACAGGGGCAGGGGCTACACCTTC
TRBV2,TRBD1,once,TRBJ2-7,CASSPHGQGASEQYF,TGTGCCAGCAGTCCCCACGGACAGGGGGCATCCGAGCAGTACTTC
TRBV30,TRBD1,.,TRBJ1-5,CAWSTGGTQPQHF,TGTGCCTGGAGTACAGGGGGCACTCAGCCCCAGCATTTT
TRBV6-4,TRBD2,many,TRBJ2-2,CASSSGSTGELFF,TGTGCCAGCAGTAGCGGGAGCACCGGGGAGCTGTTTTTT
TRBV14,.,.,TRBJ1-3,CASTSESGSGNTIYF,TGTGCCAGCACCTCAGAATCGGGGTCTGGAAACACCATATATTTT
TRBV2,.,.,TRBJ2-4,CASLLANIQYF,TGTGCCAGCCTACTAGCAAACATTCAGTACTTC
TRBV7-3,.,.,TRBJ1-2,CASSSYNAYGYTF,TGTGCCAGCAGCTCCTATAACGCCTATGGCTACACCTTC
TRBV6-5,TRBD1,once,TRBJ2-7,CASSYFRTGSEQYF,TGTGCCAGCAGTTACTTCCGGACAGGGAGCGAGCAGTACTTC
TRBV7-2,TRBD1,.,TRBJ2-1,CASSRYGQGPLDEQFF,TGTGCCAGCAGCCGTTACGGACAGGGCCCCTTGGATGAGCAGTTCTTC
TRBV13,.,.,TRBJ1-1,CASSTRTGGVTEAFF,TGTGCCAGCAGCACACGGACGGGGGGGGTCACTGAAGCTTTCTTT
TRBV18,TRBD1,.,TRBJ2-7,CASSPGTDPYEQYF,TGTGCCAGCTCGCCGGGGACAGACCCCTACGAGCAGTACTTC
TRBV10-3,TRBD1,.,TRBJ2-7,CAISEIETGGHEQYF,TGTGCCATCAGTGAGATTGAGACAGGGGGCCACGAGCAGTACTTC
TRBV4-1,TRBD1,.,TRBJ2-3,CASSPGQGTTQYF,TGCGCCAGCAGCCCGGGACAGGGAACTACGCAGTATTTT
TRBV7-6,TRBD2,once,TRBJ2-3,CASSLWASGDGTDTQYF,TGTGCCAGCAGCTTATGGGCTAGCGGGGACGGCACAGATACGCAGTATTTT
TRBV6-5,.,.,TRBJ2-1,CASSYSRESSYNEQFF,TGTGCCAGCAGTTACTCGCGGGAAAGCTCCTACAATGAGCAGTTCTTC
TRBV5-1,TRBD1,.,TRBJ2-2,CASSFTGQGANTGELFF,TGCGCCAGCAGCTTTACGGGACAGGGGGCGAACACCGGGGAGCTGTTTTTT
TRBV11-3,.,.,TRBJ2-5,CASSLSPSRVGETQYF,TGTGCCAGCAGCCTATCCCCTTCGAGAGTTGGAGAGACCCAGTACTTC
TRBV6-1,TRBD1,.,TRBJ1-3,CASSVGTASGNTIYF,TGTGCCAGCAGTGTCGGGACAGCCTCTGGAAACACCATATATTTT
TRBV5-4,.,.,TRBJ2-3,CASSLEQVTDTQYF,TGTGCCAGCAGCTTGGAACAGGTCACAGATACGCAGTATTTT
TRBV6-1,.,.,TRBJ1-5,CASSINQPQHF,TGTGCCAGCAGTATAAATCAGCCCCAGCATTTT
TRBV7-6,TRBD1,.,TRBJ2-2,CASFDRGRAGELFF,TGTGCCAGCTTCGACAGGGGGCGCGCCGGGGAGCTGTTTTTT
TRBV18,.,.,TRBJ1-6,CASSPGLGNSPLHF,TGTGCCAGCTCACCCGGGTTAGGAAATTCACCCCTCCACTTT
TRBV25-1,.,.,TRBJ2-5,CASSELGRGQETQYF,TGTGCCAGCAGTGAATTAGGGCGGGGCCAAGAGACCCAGTACTTC
TRBV6-1,TRBD1,.,TRBJ1-2,CASWAGGVANYGYTF,TGTGCCTCTTGGGCAGGGGGCGTCGCTAACTATGGCTACACCTTC
TRBV18,.,.,TRBJ2-3,CASSPEVEDTQYF,TGTGCCAGCTCACCGGAGGTCGAGGATACGCAGTATTTT
TRBV6-4,.,few,TRBJ1-1,CASSDSGDTTEAFF,TGTGCCAGCAGTGACTCTGGAGATACCACTGAAGCTTTCTTT
TRBV5-1,.,.,TRBJ1-2,CASSLAAGLGGYTF,TGCGCCAGCAGCTTGGCCGCTGGCCTCGGGGGCTACACCTTC
TRBV6-1,.,.,TRBJ1-5,CASRFFTDGNQPQHF,TGTGCCAGCAGATTCTTTACTGATGGCAATCAGCCCCAGCATTTT
TRBV5-1,.,.,TRBJ1-1,CASSLAQLNTEAFF,TGCGCCAGCAGCTTGGCACAGTTGAACACTGAAGCTTTCTTT
TRBV29-1,TRBD1,.,TRBJ1-5,CSVVGQGDQPQHF,TGCAGCGTTGTTGGACAGGGGGACCAGCCCCAGCATTTT
TRBV27,TRBD1,.,TRBJ2-3,CASSLSKGTGEGTDTQYF,TGTGCCAGCAGTTTATCTAAAGGGACAGGGGAGGGCACAGATACGCAGTATTTT
TRBV30,TRBD1,.,TRBJ1-5,CAWSTGAQPQHF,TGTGCCTGGAGTACAGGGGCACAGCCCCAGCATTTT
TRBV29-1,TRBD1,.,TRBJ1-2,CSAPLDRAAGYTF,TGCAGCGCCCCTTTGGACAGGGCGGCTGGCTACACCTTC
TRBV7-9,TRBD2,.,TRBJ2-7,CASSAGLAGSYEQYF,TGTGCCAGCAGCGCCGGGCTAGCGGGATCCTACGAGCAGTACTTC
TRBV11-2,TRBD1,.,TRBJ1-2,CASSSPGTGPYYGYTF,TGTGCCAGCAGCAGCCCAGGGACAGGCCCTTACTATGGCTACACCTTC